This T cell receptor (beta chain) was obtained from a study of shared clonotypes between healthy human individuals. The method was immunoSEQ multiplex PCR; TCRdb's version includes in-frame clones alone and lacks a portion of them. The sample consists of 2 million to 2.5 million clones, around 95% of them appearing once. The sample consisted of naive CD4+ T cells sorted from blood. The subset was: CD45RA+ positively selected. The receptor was derived from a man between 18 and 35 years old in good health.

The CDR3: CASSMVASEQYF. The CDR3 DNA sequence: TGTGCCAGTAGTATGGTGGCCTCCGAGCAGTACTTC. This chain links TRBV19 with TRBJ2-7; D uncertain. V was clipped by 3 bases and J by 6 bases, with 9 bases between them. CDR3 size: 12 residues. Germline assignment: CDR1 LNHDA and CDR2 SQIVND (reference sequence).